A selection of T cell receptor beta chains follows, all from one sample in a study of graft-versus-host responses after intestinal transplantation. Only in-frame clones appear in the TCRdb table, and some are missing; sequencing was by immunoSEQ multiplex PCR. Among around 23,000 clones listed, around 78% were seen once. Specimen: ileum tissue, collected 12 days after intestinal transplant. The receptors come from a human patient who received an intestinal transplant, so some T cells may come from the graft donor. The CDR3 runs from the conserved cysteine through the conserved F or W. Each record gives: D gene, clone size, J gene, V gene, CDR3 DNA, CDR3 protein. A D gene is named only where the DNA matches it firmly. For some rows the clone size is stated as once, few or many, or as a class when expanded; others skip it.

. . TRBJ1-5 TRBV27 TGTGCCAGCAGTTTATTTGAGGGCAATCAGCCCCAGCATTTT CASSLFEGNQPQHF
. . TRBJ1-4 TRBV15 TGTGCCACCAGAGCGGCCTTTCTTGGGCCAAATGAAAAACTGTTTTTT CATRAAFLGPNEKLFF
. . TRBJ1-6 TRBV6-6 TGTGCCAGCAGTCCCCCCCCCGAGAGTAATTCACCCCTCCACTTT CASSPPPESNSPLHF
. . TRBJ2-5 TRBV27 TGTGCCAGCAGTTTATCCCTGGGGGCGTGGGAGACCCAGTACTTC CASSLSLGAWETQYF
TRBD2 . TRBJ2-7 TRBV7-3 TGTGCCAGCAGCTTATATGGCGGGGGGGGGTACGAGCAGTACTTC CASSLYGGGGYEQYF
. few TRBJ2-3 TRBV6-4 TGTGCCAGCAGTGACTCGGGAGAATCCACAGATACGCAGTATTTT CASSDSGESTDTQYF
. . TRBJ1-2 TRBV4-1 TGCGCCAGCAGCCCCACGCCGGGAGTCTTCTATGGCTACACCTTC CASSPTPGVFYGYTF
TRBD2 few TRBJ2-3 TRBV28 TGTGCCAGCAGCCAACATCATGGACTAGCGGGAAAGGCAGATACGCAGTATTTT CASSQHHGLAGKADTQYF
. . TRBJ2-7 TRBV6-5 TGTGCCAGCAGTCCCTCCCTGTTCCTCTACGAGCAGTACTTC CASSPSLFLYEQYF
. . TRBJ2-5 TRBV7-3 TGTGCCAGCAGCGCGGACAGAGGGGAGACCCAGTACTTC CASSADRGETQYF
. . TRBJ2-2 TRBV19 TGTGCCAGCACAGGGATGGGGCACACCGGGGAGCTGTTTTTT CASTGMGHTGELFF
. . TRBJ1-1 TRBV6-5 TGTGCCAGCACCGAAGGAGTTGAAGCTTTCTTT CASTEGVEAFF
. . TRBJ2-3 TRBV30 TGTGCCTGGGGCCGGGACCTAAGGGGGTCAGATACGCAGTATTTT CAWGRDLRGSDTQYF
TRBD2 . TRBJ2-7 TRBV5-1 TGCGCCAGCAGCTTGGCGGGGGCTAGAGTGGGGACTAGCGGGTACGAGCAATACTTC CASSLAGARVGTSGYEQYF
. . TRBJ2-1 TRBV29-1 TGCAGCGTTGACTTGACAGACAATGAGCAGTTCTTC CSVDLTDNEQFF
. . TRBJ2-1 TRBV7-9 TGTGCCAGCAGCTTAGTTCTGACAGTTTACAATGAGCAGTTCTTC CASSLVLTVYNEQFF
TRBD2 few TRBJ2-2 TRBV7-6 TGTGCCAGCAGCCCCACTGGGGCGGGAGGGCGGACCGGGGAGCTGTTTTTT CASSPTGAGGRTGELFF
. . TRBJ2-7 TRBV11-2 TGTGCCAGCAGCTCCCGACAGACCTACGAGCAGTACTTC CASSSRQTYEQYF
TRBD2 . TRBJ2-3 TRBV7-3 TGTGCCAGCAGCTTACTAGCGGCCAGCACAGATACGCAGTATTTT CASSLLAASTDTQYF
TRBD1 . TRBJ2-6 TRBV7-3 TGTGCCAGCAGCTTGGAGGGACAGGGCAGCTCTGGGGCCAACGTCCTGACTTTC CASSLEGQGSSGANVLTF
TRBD2 . TRBJ2-1 TRBV7-9 TGTGCCAGCAGCTTAGTCGGGAGCGGGGCTTACAATGAGCAGTTCTTC CASSLVGSGAYNEQFF
TRBD2 . TRBJ2-1 TRBV7-9 TGTGCCACCAAACTAGCGGGAGGCATTGAAGAGCAGTTCTTC CATKLAGGIEEQFF
TRBD1 . TRBJ2-7 TRBV18 TGTGCCAGCTCGACCTACAGGGGAAGCGAGCAGTACTTC CASSTYRGSEQYF
. . TRBJ2-1 TRBV7-3 TGTGCCAGCAGCTCAAACTTTGGCTACAATGAGCAGTTCTTC CASSSNFGYNEQFF
. . TRBJ1-4 TRBV6-1 TGTGCCAGCAGTATCCTTTCAACTAATGAAAAACTGTTTTTT CASSILSTNEKLFF
TRBD2 . TRBJ2-5 TRBV2 TGTGCCAGCTCGGGAGGTGACCAGATCCAAGAGACCCAGTACTTC CASSGGDQIQETQYF
TRBD2 . TRBJ2-7 TRBV5-4 TGTGCCAGCAGCGCGGGACTAGCGGCCGGGGAGCAGTACTTC CASSAGLAAGEQYF
TRBD2 . TRBJ2-3 TRBV9 TGTGCCAGCAGCGTAGCGGCGGGGGTTGTCACAGATACGCAGTATTTT CASSVAAGVVTDTQYF
. . TRBJ1-1 TRBV5-1 TGCGCCAGCAGCGGAGGGGTGACTGAAGCTTTCTTT CASSGGVTEAFF